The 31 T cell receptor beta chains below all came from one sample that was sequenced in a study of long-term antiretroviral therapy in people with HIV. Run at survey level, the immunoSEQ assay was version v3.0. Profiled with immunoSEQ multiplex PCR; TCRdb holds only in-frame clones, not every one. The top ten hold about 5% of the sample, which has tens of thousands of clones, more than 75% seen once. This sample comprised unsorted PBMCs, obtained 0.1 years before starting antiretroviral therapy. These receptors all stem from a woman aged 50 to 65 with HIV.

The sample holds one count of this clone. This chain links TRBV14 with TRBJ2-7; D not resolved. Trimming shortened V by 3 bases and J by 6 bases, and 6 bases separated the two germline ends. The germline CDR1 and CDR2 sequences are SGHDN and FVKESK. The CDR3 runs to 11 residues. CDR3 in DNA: TGTGCCAGCAGCCATACCGCCGAGCAGTACTTC. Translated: CASSHTAEQYF.

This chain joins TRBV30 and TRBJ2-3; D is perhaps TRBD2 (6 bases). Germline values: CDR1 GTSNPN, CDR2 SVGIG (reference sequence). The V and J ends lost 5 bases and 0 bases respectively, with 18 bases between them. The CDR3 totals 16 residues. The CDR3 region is CAWAEGTQTSTDTQYF. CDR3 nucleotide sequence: TGTGCCTGGGCCGAGGGGACTCAGACTAGCACAGATACGCAGTATTTT.

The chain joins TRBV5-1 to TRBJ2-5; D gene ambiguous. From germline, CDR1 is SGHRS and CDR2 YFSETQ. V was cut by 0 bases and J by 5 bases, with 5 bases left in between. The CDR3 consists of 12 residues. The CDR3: CASSLGLETQYF. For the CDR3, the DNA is TGCGCCAGCAGCTTGGGCCTCGAGACCCAGTACTTC. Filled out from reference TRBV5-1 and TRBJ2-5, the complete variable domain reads KAGVTQTPRYLIKTRGQQVTLSCSPISGHRSVSWYQQTPGQGLQFLFEYFSETQRNKGNFPGRFSGRQFSNSRSEMNVSTLELGDSALYLCASSLGLETQYFGPGTRLLVL.

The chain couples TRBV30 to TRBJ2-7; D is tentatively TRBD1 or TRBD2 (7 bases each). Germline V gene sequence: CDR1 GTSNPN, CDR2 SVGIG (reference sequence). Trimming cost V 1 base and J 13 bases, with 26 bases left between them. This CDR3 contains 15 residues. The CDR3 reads CAWSGTTGGTGQLYF. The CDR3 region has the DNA TGTGCCTGGAGTGGGACCACGGGGGGCACGGGACAGCTTTACTTC.

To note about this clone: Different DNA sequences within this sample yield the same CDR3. The DNA of the CDR3 is TGTGCCTGGAGTGATGGGAATTATGGCTACACCTTC. Protein sequence: CAWSDGNYGYTF. V gene TRBV30 combines with J gene TRBJ1-2; D ambiguous. V was pared by 1 base and J by 5 bases, with 8 bases between. In germline, CDR1 is GTSNPN, CDR2 SVGIG (reference sequence). This CDR3 spans 12 amino acids.

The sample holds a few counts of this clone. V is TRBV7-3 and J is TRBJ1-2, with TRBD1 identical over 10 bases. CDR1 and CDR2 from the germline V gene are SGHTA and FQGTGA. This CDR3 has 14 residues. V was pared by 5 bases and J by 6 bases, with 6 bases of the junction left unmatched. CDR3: CASSPSGTGDGYTF. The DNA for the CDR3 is TGTGCCAGCAGCCCATCCGGGACAGGGGATGGCTACACCTTC.

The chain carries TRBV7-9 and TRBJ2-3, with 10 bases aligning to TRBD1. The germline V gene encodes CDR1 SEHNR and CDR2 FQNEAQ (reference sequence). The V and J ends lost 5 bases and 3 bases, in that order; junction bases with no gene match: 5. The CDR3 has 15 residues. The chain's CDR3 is CASSTGQGVTDTQYF. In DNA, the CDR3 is TGTGCCAGCAGCACTGGACAGGGGGTAACAGATACGCAGTATTTT. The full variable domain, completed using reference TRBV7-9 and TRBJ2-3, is DTGVSQNPRHKITKRGQNVTFRCDPISEHNRLYWYRQTLGQGPEFLTYFQNEAQLEKSRLLSDRFSAERPKGSFSTLEIQRTEQGDSAMYLCASSTGQGVTDTQYFGPGTRLTVL.

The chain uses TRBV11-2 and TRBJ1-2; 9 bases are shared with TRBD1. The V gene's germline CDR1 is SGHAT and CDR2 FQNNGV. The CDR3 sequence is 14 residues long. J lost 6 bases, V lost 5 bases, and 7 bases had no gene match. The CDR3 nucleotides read TGTGCCAGCAGCCTTCGGACAGGGGTCGATGGCTACACCTTC. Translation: CASSLRTGVDGYTF.

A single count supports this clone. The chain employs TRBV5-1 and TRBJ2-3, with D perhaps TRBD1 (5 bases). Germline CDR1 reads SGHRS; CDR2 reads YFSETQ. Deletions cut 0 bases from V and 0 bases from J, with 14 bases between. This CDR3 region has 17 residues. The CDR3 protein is CASSLAVAGSSTDTQYF. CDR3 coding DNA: TGCGCCAGCAGCTTGGCCGTCGCAGGGTCTAGCACAGATACGCAGTATTTT.

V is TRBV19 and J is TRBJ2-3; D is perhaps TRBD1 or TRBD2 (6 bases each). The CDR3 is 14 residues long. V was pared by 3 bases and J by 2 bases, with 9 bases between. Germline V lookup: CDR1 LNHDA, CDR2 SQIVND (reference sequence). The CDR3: CASSMGGFTDTQYF. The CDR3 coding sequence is TGTGCCAGTAGTATGGGGGGCTTCACAGATACGCAGTATTTT.

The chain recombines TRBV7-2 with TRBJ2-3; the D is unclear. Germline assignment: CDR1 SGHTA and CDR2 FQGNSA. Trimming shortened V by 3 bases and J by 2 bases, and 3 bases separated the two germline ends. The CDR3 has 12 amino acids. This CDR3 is CASSFDTDTQYF. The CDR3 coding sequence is TGTGCCAGCAGCTTTGACACAGATACGCAGTATTTT.

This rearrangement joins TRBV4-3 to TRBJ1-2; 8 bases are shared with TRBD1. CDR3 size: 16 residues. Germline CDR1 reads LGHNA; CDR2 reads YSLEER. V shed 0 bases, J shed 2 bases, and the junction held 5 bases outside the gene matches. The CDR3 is CASSQDLGDRNYGYTF. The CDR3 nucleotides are TGCGCCAGCAGCCAAGACCTGGGGGACAGGAACTATGGCTACACCTTC.

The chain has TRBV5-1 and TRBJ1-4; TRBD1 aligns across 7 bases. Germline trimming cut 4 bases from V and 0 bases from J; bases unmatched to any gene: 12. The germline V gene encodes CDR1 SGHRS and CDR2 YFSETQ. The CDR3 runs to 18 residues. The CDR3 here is CASSIRTGGSATNEKLFF. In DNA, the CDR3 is TGCGCCAGCAGCATCCGGACAGGTGGATCTGCAACTAATGAAAAACTGTTTTTT.

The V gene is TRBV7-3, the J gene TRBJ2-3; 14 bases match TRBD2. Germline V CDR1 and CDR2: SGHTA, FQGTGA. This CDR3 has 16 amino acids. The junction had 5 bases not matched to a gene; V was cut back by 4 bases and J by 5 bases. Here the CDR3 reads CASSSGTSGGIDTQYF. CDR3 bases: TGTGCCAGCAGCTCCGGGACTAGCGGGGGTATAGATACGCAGTATTTT. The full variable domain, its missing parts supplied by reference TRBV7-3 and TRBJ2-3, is GAGVSQTPSNKVTEKGKYVELRCDPISGHTALYWYRQSLGQGPEFLIYFQGTGAADDSGLPNDRFFAVRPEGSVSTLKIQRTERGDSAVYLCASSSGTSGGIDTQYFGPGTRLTVL.

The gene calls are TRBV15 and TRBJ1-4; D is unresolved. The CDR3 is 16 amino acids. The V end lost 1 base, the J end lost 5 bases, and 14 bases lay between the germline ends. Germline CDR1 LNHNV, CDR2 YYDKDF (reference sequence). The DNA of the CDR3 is TGTGCCACCAGCAGAGGGAGAGGGAAAGGGAATGAAAAACTGTTTTTT. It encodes CATSRGRGKGNEKLFF.

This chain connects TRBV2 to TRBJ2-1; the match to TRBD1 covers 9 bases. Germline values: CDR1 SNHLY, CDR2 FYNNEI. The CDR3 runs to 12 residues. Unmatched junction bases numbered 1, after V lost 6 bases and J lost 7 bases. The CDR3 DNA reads TGTGCCAGCAGGGGGACAGGGAATGAGCAGTTCTTC. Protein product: CASRGTGNEQFF.

CDR3 residues: CASSEGHRYEQYF. In DNA, the CDR3 is TGTGCCAGCAGCGAGGGACATCGCTACGAGCAGTACTTC. The rearrangement joins TRBV7-9 to TRBJ2-7, with D tentatively TRBD1 (6 bases). Between the trimmed V and J ends, which lost 5 bases and 3 bases, there was a span of 11 bases. Germline V gene data show CDR1 as SEHNR and CDR2 as FQNEAQ (reference sequence). The CDR3 is 13 amino acids. Filled out from reference TRBV7-9 and TRBJ2-7, the complete variable domain reads DTGVSQNPRHKITKRGQNVTFRCDPISEHNRLYWYRQTLGQGPEFLTYFQNEAQLEKSRLLSDRFSAERPKGSFSTLEIQRTEQGDSAMYLCASSEGHRYEQYFGPGTRLTVT.

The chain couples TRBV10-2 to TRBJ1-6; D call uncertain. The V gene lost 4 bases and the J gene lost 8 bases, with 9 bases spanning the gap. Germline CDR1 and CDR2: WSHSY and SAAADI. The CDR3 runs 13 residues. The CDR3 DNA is TGCGCCAGCAGTGGGACCCGAGATTCACCCCTCCACTTT. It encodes CASSGTRDSPLHF.

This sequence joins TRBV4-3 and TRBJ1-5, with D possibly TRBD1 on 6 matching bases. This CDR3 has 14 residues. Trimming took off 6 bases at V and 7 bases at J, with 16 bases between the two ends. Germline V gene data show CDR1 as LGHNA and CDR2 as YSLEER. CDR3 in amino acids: CASSPFTGTQPQHF. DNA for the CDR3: TGCGCCAGCAGTCCTTTTACAGGGACGCAGCCCCAGCATTTT.

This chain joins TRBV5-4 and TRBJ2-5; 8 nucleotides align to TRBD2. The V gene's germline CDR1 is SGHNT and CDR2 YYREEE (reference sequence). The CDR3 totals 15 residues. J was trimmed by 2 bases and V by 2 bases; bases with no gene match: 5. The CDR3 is CASSLSGGEQETQYF. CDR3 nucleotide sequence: TGTGCCAGCAGCTTAAGCGGGGGTGAGCAAGAGACCCAGTACTTC.

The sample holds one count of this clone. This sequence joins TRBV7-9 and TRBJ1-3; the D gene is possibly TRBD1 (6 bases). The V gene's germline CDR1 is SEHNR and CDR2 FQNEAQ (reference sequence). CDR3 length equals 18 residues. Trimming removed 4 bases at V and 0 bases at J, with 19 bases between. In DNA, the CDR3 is TGTGCCAGCAGCTGGGGGAGGGGGGGGTACCTCTCTGGAAACACCATATATTTT. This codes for CASSWGRGGYLSGNTIYF.

CDR3 in amino acids: CASSLPGQGANEQFF. CDR3 nucleotides: TGTGCCAGCAGCTTGCCGGGACAGGGGGCGAATGAGCAGTTCTTC. The chain combines TRBV5-4 with TRBJ2-1; TRBD1 matches 12 bases. The CDR3 consists of 15 residues. Germline-derived CDR1 and CDR2 are SGHNT and YYREEE (reference sequence). V lost 1 base to trimming and J lost 7 bases; unmatched junction nucleotides: 3. Supplemented by reference TRBV5-4 and TRBJ2-1, the full variable domain reads ETGVTQSPTHLIKTRGQQVTLRCSSQSGHNTVSWYQQALGQGPQFIFQYYREEENGRGNFPPRFSGLQFPNYSSELNVNALELDDSALYLCASSLPGQGANEQFFGPGTRLTVL.

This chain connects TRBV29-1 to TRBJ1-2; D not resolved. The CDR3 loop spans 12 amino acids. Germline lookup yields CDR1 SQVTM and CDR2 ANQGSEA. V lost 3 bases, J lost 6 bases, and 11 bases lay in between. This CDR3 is CSVEFGINGYTF. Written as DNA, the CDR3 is TGCAGCGTTGAGTTCGGGATCAATGGCTACACCTTC.

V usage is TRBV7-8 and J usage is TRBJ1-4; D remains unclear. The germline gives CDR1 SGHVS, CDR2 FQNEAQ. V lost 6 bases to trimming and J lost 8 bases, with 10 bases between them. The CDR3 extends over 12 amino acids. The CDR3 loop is CASSLGREKLFF. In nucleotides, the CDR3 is TGTGCCAGCAGTCTCGGAAGGGAAAAACTGTTTTTT.

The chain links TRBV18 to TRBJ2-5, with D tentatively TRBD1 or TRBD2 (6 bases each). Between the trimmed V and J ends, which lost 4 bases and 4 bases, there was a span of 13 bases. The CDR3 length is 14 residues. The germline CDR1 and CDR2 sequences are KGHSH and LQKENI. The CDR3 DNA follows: TGTGCCAGCTCACTCCGAGGAGGGGGAGAGACCCAGTACTTC. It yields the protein CASSLRGGGETQYF.

The CDR3 loop is CASSLGVRFTDTQYF. DNA for the CDR3: TGCGCCAGCAGCTTGGGTGTCAGGTTCACAGATACGCAGTATTTT. The J gene is TRBJ2-3, the V gene TRBV5-1, with D uncertain. From germline, CDR1 is SGHRS and CDR2 YFSETQ. Deletions cut 0 bases from V and 2 bases from J, with 10 bases between. The CDR3 is 15 residues long.

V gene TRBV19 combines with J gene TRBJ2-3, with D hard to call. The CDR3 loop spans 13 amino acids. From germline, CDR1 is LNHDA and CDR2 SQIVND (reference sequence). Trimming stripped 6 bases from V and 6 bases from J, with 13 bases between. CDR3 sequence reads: CASSDTAPDTQYF. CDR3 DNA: TGTGCCAGTAGCGACACGGCACCGGATACGCAGTATTTT.

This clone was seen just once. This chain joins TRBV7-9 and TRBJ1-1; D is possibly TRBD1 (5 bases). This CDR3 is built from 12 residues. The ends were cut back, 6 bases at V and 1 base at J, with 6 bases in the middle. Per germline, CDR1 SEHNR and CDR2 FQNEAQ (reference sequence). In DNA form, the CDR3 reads TGTGCCAGCAGGGGGGAGAACACTGAAGCTTTCTTT. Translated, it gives CASRGENTEAFF.

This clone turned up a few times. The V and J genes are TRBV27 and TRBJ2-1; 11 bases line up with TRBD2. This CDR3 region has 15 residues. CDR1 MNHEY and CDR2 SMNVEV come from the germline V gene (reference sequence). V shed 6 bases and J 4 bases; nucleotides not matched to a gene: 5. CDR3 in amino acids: CASRTGLADYNEQFF. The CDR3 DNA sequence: TGTGCCAGCAGAACGGGACTAGCGGATTACAATGAGCAGTTCTTC.

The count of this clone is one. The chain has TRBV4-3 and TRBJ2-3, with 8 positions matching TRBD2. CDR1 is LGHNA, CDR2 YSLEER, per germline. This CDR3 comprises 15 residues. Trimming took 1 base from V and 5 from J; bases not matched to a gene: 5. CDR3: CASSQGGLVEDTQYF. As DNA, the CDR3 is TGCGCCAGCAGCCAAGGGGGACTAGTTGAAGATACGCAGTATTTT.

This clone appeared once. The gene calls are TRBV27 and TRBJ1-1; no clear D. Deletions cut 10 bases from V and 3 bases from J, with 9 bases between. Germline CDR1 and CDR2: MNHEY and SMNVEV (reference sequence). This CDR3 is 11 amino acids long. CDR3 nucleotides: TGTGCCACCAGATACTACACTGAAGCTTTCTTT. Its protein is CATRYYTEAFF.